This entry describes one T cell receptor beta chain. This entry is derived from a study of blood T cell repertoires in COVID-19. Study overall: COVID-19 samples collected from the United States, Italy and Spain covered acute and convalescent phases. T cells, B-cell-depleted T cells, or PBMCs provided the cDNA or gDNA that served as material.

Germline values: CDR1 KGHSH, CDR2 LQKENI. The CDR3 consists of 16 residues. The trim removed 3 bases at V and 3 bases at J, leaving 4 bases unmatched. Original methodology: Researchers report that nucleated cell counts were estimated from reference gene primer amplification. The table came from immunoSEQ multiplex PCR; TCRdb's copy has only in-frame clones and leaves some out. V and J calls plus clone size are reproduced from that table; the DNA served to infer D and trimming. The sample yields some 130,000 clones, roughly 80% seen once. The sequenced sample consisted of peripheral blood. The receptor was derived from a man aged 60 to 75 who had recovered from COVID-19. The genes are TRBV18 and TRBJ1-4; 10 bases fit TRBD1. The CDR3 reads CASSPNGQGANEKLFF. Written as DNA, the CDR3 is TGTGCCAGCTCACCGAATGGACAGGGGGCTAATGAAAAACTGTTTTTT.